The clone carrying this TCR beta chain was observed once. Its antigen is not identified. The data were obtained in a study of CD8 T cells in ankylosing spondylitis. Libraries of TCR beta came from quantitative 5'-RACE with molecular barcodes. Via MiXCR, TCRdb re-called the 5' RACE reads, giving one row per CDR3 protein. The table records 200,000 or so distinct CDR3 sequences, 15% to 20% of them present only once. General study results and limits: Fewer than ten highly homologous variants made up a TCR beta motif, and this motif appeared characteristic of ankylosing spondylitis blood. Researchers reportedly found disease-linked clones significantly enriched in matched ankylosing spondylitis synovial fluid. With a CD8+ phenotype, disease-linked clones were relatively rare in peripheral blood.

This CDR3 region has 15 residues. The ends were cut back, 4 bases at V and 9 bases at J, with 20 bases in the middle. Germline-derived CDR1 and CDR2 are SGHDT and YYEEEE. The receptor was derived from a male donor between 5 and 35 years old with ankylosing spondylitis or in good health (not recorded which). Sequencing was performed on blood, either unsorted or a sorted T cell fraction (not recorded which). The chain recombines TRBV5-6 with TRBJ2-4, with a possible D match to TRBD1 (5 bases). CDR3 in amino acids: CASSPDSLGLAIQYF. CDR3 nucleotides: TGTGCCAGCAGCCCCGACAGTTTGGGGCTTGCCATTCAGTACTTC.